Each of the 9 T cell receptor beta chains below was sequenced from the same sample in a study of cytomegalovirus exposure and HLA in healthy donors. Primers: 60 Vbeta forward and 13 Jbeta reverse. Sequenced by immunoSEQ multiplex PCR; TCRdb stores in-frame clones only, minus some. The sample includes some 62,000 clones. Material for sequencing was PBMCs. The receptors derive from a man aged 30 to 39 in good health and CMV-seropositive.

This chain uses TRBV4-1 with TRBJ2-7; D is unclear. Germline lookup yields CDR1 MGHRA and CDR2 YSYEKL. The CDR3 is 17 amino acids. In DNA form, the CDR3 reads TGCCAAAACCCGAAGGTAGCCAGTACCAAAAACTCCTACGAGCAGTACTTC. Amino acids: CQNPKVASTKNSYEQYF.

The genes are TRBV30 and TRBJ1-2; D not certain. Trimming cost V 7 bases and J 2 bases, with 8 bases left between them. Germline-derived CDR1 and CDR2 are GTSNPN and SVGIG (reference sequence). The CDR3 has 11 amino acids. CDR3 bases: TGTGCCTACAGTCACAACTATGGCTACACCTTC. It yields the protein CAYSHNYGYTF.

V is TRBV9 and J is TRBJ2-5, with TRBD2 matching 10 bases. CDR1 is SGDLS and CDR2 is YYNGEE in the germline V gene. V was clipped by 4 bases and J by 5 bases; unmatched bases: 5. The CDR3 has 14 residues. CDR3 nucleotide sequence: TGTGCCAGCAGCACCCAGCGGGAGGGGGAGACCCAGTACTTC. It specifies CASSTQREGETQYF.

This chain joins TRBV6-5 and TRBJ1-2; D may be TRBD1 (5 bases). Deletions cut 6 bases from V and 3 bases from J, with 14 bases between. This CDR3 contains 14 residues. Germline assignment: CDR1 MNHEY and CDR2 SVGAGI. The chain's CDR3 is CASSRRQPDYGYTF. CDR3 in DNA: TGTGCCAGCAGCCGTCGACAGCCAGACTATGGCTACACCTTC.

A note on this clone: The sample has other DNA sequences that encode this CDR3 too. This chain uses TRBV6-5 with TRBJ2-5, with 7 bases fitting TRBD2. V lost 6 bases to trimming and J lost 2 bases; unmatched junction nucleotides: 9. In germline, CDR1 is MNHEY, CDR2 SVGAGI. CDR3 size: 15 residues. In nucleotides, the CDR3 is TGTGCCAGCAGCCCCGTTGGCGGGGGACAAGAGACCCAGTACTTC. Translation: CASSPVGGGQETQYF.

The gene calls are TRBV5-1 and TRBJ1-1, with D perhaps matching TRBD1 (6 bases). The V gene's germline CDR1 is SGHRS and CDR2 YFSETQ. Trimming cost V 5 bases and J 0 bases, with 11 bases left between them. The CDR3 spans 14 residues. In DNA form, the CDR3 reads TGCGCCAGCAGTCTTCAGGGGATGAACACTGAAGCTTTCTTT. Translation gives CASSLQGMNTEAFF. The variable domain in full, completed from reference TRBV5-1 and TRBJ1-1, reads KAGVTQTPRYLIKTRGQQVTLSCSPISGHRSVSWYQQTPGQGLQFLFEYFSETQRNKGNFPGRFSGRQFSNSRSEMNVSTLELGDSALYLCASSLQGMNTEAFFGQGTRLTVV.

V and J are TRBV7-9 and TRBJ1-5, with unresolved D. The length of the CDR3 is 13 residues. CDR1 is SEHNR, CDR2 FQNEAQ, per germline (reference sequence). V shed 1 base and J shed 6 bases, with 7 bases lying between them. In DNA, the CDR3 is TGTGCCAGCAGCTTAGACGGTATTCAGCCCCAGCATTTT. It yields the protein CASSLDGIQPQHF.

The CDR3 spells CASSFGLAGNTDTQYF. DNA of the CDR3: TGTGCCAGCAGTTTCGGGCTAGCGGGAAACACAGATACGCAGTATTTT. The chain couples TRBV27 to TRBJ2-3; 9 bases fit TRBD2. CDR1 is MNHEY, CDR2 SMNVEV, per germline (reference sequence). V dropped 3 bases and J dropped 2; count of bases not matched to a gene: 6. This CDR3 comprises 16 residues.

J is TRBJ1-2 and V is TRBV19, with 10 bases fitting TRBD1. With 0 bases clipped from V and 7 bases from J, the junction kept 8 bases outside the gene matches. CDR3 size: 16 residues. Germline assignment: CDR1 LNHDA and CDR2 SQIVND (reference sequence). CDR3 sequence reads: CASSIDLRTGGFGYTF. DNA of the CDR3: TGTGCCAGTAGTATAGATCTACGGACAGGGGGGTTTGGCTACACCTTC.